This record covers a single T cell receptor (beta chain). Sequencing used immunoSEQ multiplex PCR; TCRdb keeps in-frame clones, though not all of them. The sample lists 30,000 to 40,000 clones; roughly nine tenths were seen once. This record comes from a study of OX40 agonist ivuxolimab in advanced cancers. The source of this sequence is an adult with an advanced solid tumor such as melanoma, head and neck, liver or kidney cancer. This material consisted of CD4+ or CD8+ T cells sorted from blood, taken in a trial of the OX40 agonist ivuxolimab.

CDR3: CASSGGARETQYF. The CDR3 nucleotides are TGTGCCAGCAGCGGCGGGGCAAGAGAGACCCAGTACTTC. This rearrangement joins TRBV7-9 to TRBJ2-5; maybe TRBD2 (6 bases). CDR1 is SEHNR, CDR2 FQNEAQ, per germline (reference sequence). The CDR3 loop spans 13 amino acids. Trimming took off 5 bases at V and 4 bases at J, with 11 bases between the two ends.